Detailed here is one TCR beta chain. Its antigen remains unknown. CDR3 length equals 13 residues. V lost 5 bases and J lost 8; bases outside the gene matches: 8. Per germline, CDR1 SGHTA and CDR2 FQGTGA. The PCR contained 60 Vbeta and 13 Jbeta primers. TCRdb keeps only in-frame clones here, not all; method: immunoSEQ multiplex PCR. The data contain about 150,000 clones, roughly 85% of them singletons. The sample is drawn from a study of cytomegalovirus exposure and HLA in healthy donors. Study-wide findings and caveats: A later analysis showed that HLA-associated TCR beta chains had undergone more clonal expansion than equally common others. What TCR beta sequences reportedly achieved was accurate prediction of HLA-A and HLA-B alleles in most subjects. Among immune exposure information, only CMV serostatus was available.

Sequencing used PBMCs. The TCR was taken from a male donor in good health and CMV-seronegative. The chain is built from TRBV7-3 and TRBJ1-2; 7 nucleotides align to TRBD1. In DNA form, the CDR3 reads TGTGCCAGCAGCCCGCGCCAGGGGGGCGGCTACACCTTC. Translating gives CASSPRQGGGYTF.